This entry describes one T cell receptor (beta chain). The CDR3 spans 15 residues. Between the trimmed V and J ends, which lost 6 bases and 0 bases, there was a span of 12 bases. Per germline, CDR1 MNHEY and CDR2 SVGAGI. Study processing details: From reference gene primer amplification, estimates of nucleated cell counts were derived. Only in-frame clones appear in the TCRdb table, and some are missing; sequencing was by immunoSEQ multiplex PCR. From that table come the V and J calls and clone size; the DNA was used to work out D and trimming. The sample holds 60,000 to 80,000 clones, about nine tenths seen once. These data come from a study of blood T cell repertoires in COVID-19. Study context: T cells, B-cell-depleted T cells, or PBMCs provided the cDNA or gDNA that served as material.

This receptor was obtained from a woman between 70 and 85 years old with acute or convalescent COVID-19. The rearrangement links TRBV6-5 to TRBJ2-1; D remains ambiguous. Sequenced sample: peripheral blood. CDR3 sequence (DNA): TGTGCCAGCAGCTCCTATCGCTACTCCTACAATGAGCAGTTCTTC. Its translation: CASSSYRYSYNEQFF.